Listed below are T cell receptor beta chains from one sample, sequenced in a study of CD8+CD57+ T cells in acquired aplastic anemia. In TCRdb, the reads were re-called with MiXCR into one record per CDR3 protein. The sample comprises some 170,000 distinct CDR3 sequences, around 48% of which are singletons, and under 1.2% rests with the top ten. The sequenced sample consisted of sorted CD4+, CD8+, or CD8+CD57+ T cells (not recorded which) from PBMCs. The receptors were sampled from a human donor with aplastic anemia. Each CDR3 is given with its conserved first and last residue. Each record gives: D gene, J gene, V gene, clone size, CDR3 DNA, CDR3 protein. D genes are given only for firm matches. Size is stated for part of the rows, as once, few or many counts, or as a class when the clone is expanded.

d_gene: NA; j_gene: TRBJ1-2; v_gene: TRBV20-1; abundance: NA; CDR3nt: TGCAGCGCGACCTTAGGTACGGGCGGAGGCTACACCTTC; CDR3aa: CSATLGTGGGYTF
d_gene: NA; j_gene: TRBJ2-1; v_gene: TRBV5-1; abundance: many; CDR3nt: TGCGCCAGCAGCTTGCGGTCGACGGTAAACAATGAGCAGTTCTTC; CDR3aa: CASSLRSTVNNEQFF
d_gene: NA; j_gene: TRBJ2-5; v_gene: TRBV10-3; abundance: many; CDR3nt: TGTGCCATCAGTGGTTGGAGCGGCGGTGAGACCCAGTACTTC; CDR3aa: CAISGWSGGETQYF
d_gene: NA; j_gene: TRBJ2-7; v_gene: TRBV4-3; abundance: NA; CDR3nt: TGCGCCAGCAGCCAAGACGGGACGAGGGAGCAGTACTTC; CDR3aa: CASSQDGTREQYF
d_gene: NA; j_gene: TRBJ1-3; v_gene: TRBV9; abundance: NA; CDR3nt: TGTGCCAGCTCACCACTCGCCAGGAGGTACTCTGGAAACACCATATATTTT; CDR3aa: CASSPLARRYSGNTIYF
d_gene: TRBD1; j_gene: TRBJ2-7; v_gene: TRBV11-2; abundance: few; CDR3nt: TGTGCCAGCAGCTCCAGCACCGGGACAGGAGCCTACGAGCAGTACTTC; CDR3aa: CASSSSTGTGAYEQYF
d_gene: TRBD1; j_gene: TRBJ1-6; v_gene: TRBV7-9; abundance: few; CDR3nt: TGTGCCACATCGGCCCAGGGGGTTTCACCCCTCCACTTT; CDR3aa: CATSAQGVSPLHF
d_gene: NA; j_gene: TRBJ2-2; v_gene: TRBV6-4; abundance: NA; CDR3nt: TGTGCCAGCAGAGAGCAGAACACCGGGGAGCTGTTTTTT; CDR3aa: CASREQNTGELFF
d_gene: TRBD1; j_gene: TRBJ2-5; v_gene: TRBV20-1; abundance: many; CDR3nt: TGCAGTGCTAGAGATCTTCCAGGGGGTATCGAGACCCAGTACTTC; CDR3aa: CSARDLPGGIETQYF
d_gene: NA; j_gene: TRBJ1-6; v_gene: TRBV2; abundance: NA; CDR3nt: TGTGGCAGCAGTGAGACCGGGCGTAATCCACCCCTCCACTTT; CDR3aa: CGSSETGRNPPLHF
d_gene: NA; j_gene: TRBJ2-2; v_gene: TRBV9; abundance: many; CDR3nt: TGTGCCAGCAGCGTAGCCTCACAGGACGCGAACACCGGGGAGCTGTTTTTT; CDR3aa: CASSVASQDANTGELFF
d_gene: NA; j_gene: TRBJ2-7; v_gene: TRBV7-9; abundance: NA; CDR3nt: TGTGCCAGCAGCTTAGGCAGCCAATCCTACGAGCAGTACTTC; CDR3aa: CASSLGSQSYEQYF
d_gene: TRBD1; j_gene: TRBJ2-7; v_gene: TRBV7-9; abundance: many; CDR3nt: TGTGCCAGCAGCACAGCCGACAGGGGAGAGCAGTACTTC; CDR3aa: CASSTADRGEQYF
d_gene: TRBD2; j_gene: TRBJ2-5; v_gene: TRBV20-1; abundance: once; CDR3nt: TGCAGTGTTCCAGCGGGAGCCGGGGTGGAGACCCAGTACTTC; CDR3aa: CSVPAGAGVETQYF
d_gene: NA; j_gene: TRBJ2-7; v_gene: TRBV6-1; abundance: many; CDR3nt: TGTGCCAGCAGTGAAGTGGGGGCCATGGACGAGCAGTACTTC; CDR3aa: CASSEVGAMDEQYF
d_gene: TRBD1; j_gene: TRBJ1-5; v_gene: TRBV20-1; abundance: many; CDR3nt: TGCAGTGCTACGACAGGGTTTGGTAATCAGCCTCAGCATTTT; CDR3aa: CSATTGFGNQPQHF
d_gene: NA; j_gene: TRBJ1-2; v_gene: TRBV3-1; abundance: many; CDR3nt: TGTGCCAGCAGCCAAGAGCGGCTGGCGGGCTACACCTTC; CDR3aa: CASSQERLAGYTF
d_gene: NA; j_gene: TRBJ2-7; v_gene: TRBV20-1; abundance: many; CDR3nt: TGCAGTGCTAGAGTCGACAGTTCCATCTCCTACGAGCAGTACTTC; CDR3aa: CSARVDSSISYEQYF
d_gene: NA; j_gene: TRBJ1-2; v_gene: TRBV29-1; abundance: NA; CDR3nt: TGCAGCGTTGAAGAGGTTTATGGCTACACCTTC; CDR3aa: CSVEEVYGYTF
d_gene: TRBD1; j_gene: TRBJ1-1; v_gene: TRBV25-1; abundance: NA; CDR3nt: TGTGCCAGCAGTAAACAGGGGGCCGTGAACACTGAAGCCTTCTTT; CDR3aa: CASSKQGAVNTEAFF